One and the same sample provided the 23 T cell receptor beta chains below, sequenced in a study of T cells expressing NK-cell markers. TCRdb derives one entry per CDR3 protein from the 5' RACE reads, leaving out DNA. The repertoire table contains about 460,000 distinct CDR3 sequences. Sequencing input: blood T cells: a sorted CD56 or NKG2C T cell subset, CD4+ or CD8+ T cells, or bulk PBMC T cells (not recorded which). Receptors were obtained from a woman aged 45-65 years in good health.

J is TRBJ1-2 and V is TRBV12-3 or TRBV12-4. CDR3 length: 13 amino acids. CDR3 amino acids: CASSWSFTYGYTF.

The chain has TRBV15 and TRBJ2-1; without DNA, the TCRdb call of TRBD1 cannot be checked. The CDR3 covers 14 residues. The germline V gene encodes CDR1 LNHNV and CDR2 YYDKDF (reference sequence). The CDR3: CATSRVSLYNEQFF.

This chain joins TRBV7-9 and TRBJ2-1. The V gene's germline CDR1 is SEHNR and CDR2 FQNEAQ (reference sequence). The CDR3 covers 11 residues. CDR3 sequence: CASSSFEEQFF.

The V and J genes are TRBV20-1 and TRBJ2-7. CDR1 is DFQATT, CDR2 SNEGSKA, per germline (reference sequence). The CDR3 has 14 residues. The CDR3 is CSARELDQTYEQYF.

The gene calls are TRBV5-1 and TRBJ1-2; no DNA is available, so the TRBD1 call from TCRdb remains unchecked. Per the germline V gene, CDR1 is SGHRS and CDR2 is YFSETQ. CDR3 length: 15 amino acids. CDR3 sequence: CASSLGQGQSYGYTF.

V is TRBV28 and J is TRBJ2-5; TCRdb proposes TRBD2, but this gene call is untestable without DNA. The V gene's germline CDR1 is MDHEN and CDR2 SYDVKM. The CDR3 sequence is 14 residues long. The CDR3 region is CASSKGLAQGTQYF.

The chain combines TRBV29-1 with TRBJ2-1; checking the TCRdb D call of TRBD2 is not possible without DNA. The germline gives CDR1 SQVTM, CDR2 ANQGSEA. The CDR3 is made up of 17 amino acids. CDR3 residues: CSFTGTSGRSSYNEQFF.

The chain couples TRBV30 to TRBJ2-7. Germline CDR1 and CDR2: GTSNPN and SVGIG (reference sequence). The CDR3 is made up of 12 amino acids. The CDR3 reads CAWSDRAGEQYF.

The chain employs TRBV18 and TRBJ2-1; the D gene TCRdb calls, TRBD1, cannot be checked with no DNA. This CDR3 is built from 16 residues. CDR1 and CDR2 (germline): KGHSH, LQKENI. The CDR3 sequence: CASSLFGDRGVNEQFF.

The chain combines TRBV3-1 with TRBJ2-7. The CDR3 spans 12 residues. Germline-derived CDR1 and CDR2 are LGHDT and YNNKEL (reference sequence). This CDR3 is CASSQLRNEQYF.

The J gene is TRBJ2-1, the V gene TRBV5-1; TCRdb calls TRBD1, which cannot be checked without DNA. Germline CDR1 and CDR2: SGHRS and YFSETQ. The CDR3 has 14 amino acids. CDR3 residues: CASSLGTVAEEQFF.

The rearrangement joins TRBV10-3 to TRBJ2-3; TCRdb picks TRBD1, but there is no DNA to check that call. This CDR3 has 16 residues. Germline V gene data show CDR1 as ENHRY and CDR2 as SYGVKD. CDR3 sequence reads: CAISAGTPSGTDTQYF.

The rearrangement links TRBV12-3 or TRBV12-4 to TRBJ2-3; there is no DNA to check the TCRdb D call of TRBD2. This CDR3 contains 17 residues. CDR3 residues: CASSLAIGLAGEDTQYF.

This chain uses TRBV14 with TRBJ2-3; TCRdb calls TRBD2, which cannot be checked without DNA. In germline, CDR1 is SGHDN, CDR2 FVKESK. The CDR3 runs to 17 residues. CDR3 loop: CASSQDISGRGRDTQYF.

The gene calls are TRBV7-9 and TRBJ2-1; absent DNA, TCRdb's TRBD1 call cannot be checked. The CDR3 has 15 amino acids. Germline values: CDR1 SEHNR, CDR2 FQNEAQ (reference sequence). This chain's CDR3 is CASSLAPGGTNEQFF.

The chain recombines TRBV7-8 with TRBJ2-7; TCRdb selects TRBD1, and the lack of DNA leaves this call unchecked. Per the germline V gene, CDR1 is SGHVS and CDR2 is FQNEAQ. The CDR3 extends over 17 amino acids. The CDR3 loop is CASSLELEGTGHYEQYF. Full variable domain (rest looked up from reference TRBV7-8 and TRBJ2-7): GAGVSQSPRYKVAKRGQDVALRCDPISGHVSLFWYQQALGQGPEFLTYFQNEAQLDKSGLPSDRFFAERPEGSVSTLKIQRTQQEDSAVYLCASSLELEGTGHYEQYFGPGTRLTVT.

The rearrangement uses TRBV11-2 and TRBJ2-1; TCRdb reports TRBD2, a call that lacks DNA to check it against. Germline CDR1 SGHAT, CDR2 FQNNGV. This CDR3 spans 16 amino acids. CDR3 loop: CASRRIAGGARNEQFF.

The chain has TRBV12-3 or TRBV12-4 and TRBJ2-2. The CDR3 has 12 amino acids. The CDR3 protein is CASSLSTLELFF.

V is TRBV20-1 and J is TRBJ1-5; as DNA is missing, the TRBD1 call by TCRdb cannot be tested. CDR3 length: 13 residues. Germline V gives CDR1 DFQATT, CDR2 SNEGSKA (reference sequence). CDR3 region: CSARPQGNQPQHF.

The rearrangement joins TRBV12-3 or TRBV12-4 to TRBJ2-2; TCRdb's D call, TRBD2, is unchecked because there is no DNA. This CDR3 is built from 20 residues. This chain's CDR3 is CASNQQGLAASIANTGELFF.

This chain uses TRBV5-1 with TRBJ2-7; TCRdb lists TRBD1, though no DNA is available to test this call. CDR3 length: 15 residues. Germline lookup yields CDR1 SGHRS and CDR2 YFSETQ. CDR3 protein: CASSLTQGAQNEQYF.

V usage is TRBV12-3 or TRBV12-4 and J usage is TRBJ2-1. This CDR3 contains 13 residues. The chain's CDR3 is CASRVSSSVEQFF.

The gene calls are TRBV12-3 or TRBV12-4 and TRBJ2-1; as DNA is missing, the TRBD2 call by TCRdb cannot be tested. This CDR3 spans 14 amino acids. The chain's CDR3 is CASSPTRLYNEQFF.